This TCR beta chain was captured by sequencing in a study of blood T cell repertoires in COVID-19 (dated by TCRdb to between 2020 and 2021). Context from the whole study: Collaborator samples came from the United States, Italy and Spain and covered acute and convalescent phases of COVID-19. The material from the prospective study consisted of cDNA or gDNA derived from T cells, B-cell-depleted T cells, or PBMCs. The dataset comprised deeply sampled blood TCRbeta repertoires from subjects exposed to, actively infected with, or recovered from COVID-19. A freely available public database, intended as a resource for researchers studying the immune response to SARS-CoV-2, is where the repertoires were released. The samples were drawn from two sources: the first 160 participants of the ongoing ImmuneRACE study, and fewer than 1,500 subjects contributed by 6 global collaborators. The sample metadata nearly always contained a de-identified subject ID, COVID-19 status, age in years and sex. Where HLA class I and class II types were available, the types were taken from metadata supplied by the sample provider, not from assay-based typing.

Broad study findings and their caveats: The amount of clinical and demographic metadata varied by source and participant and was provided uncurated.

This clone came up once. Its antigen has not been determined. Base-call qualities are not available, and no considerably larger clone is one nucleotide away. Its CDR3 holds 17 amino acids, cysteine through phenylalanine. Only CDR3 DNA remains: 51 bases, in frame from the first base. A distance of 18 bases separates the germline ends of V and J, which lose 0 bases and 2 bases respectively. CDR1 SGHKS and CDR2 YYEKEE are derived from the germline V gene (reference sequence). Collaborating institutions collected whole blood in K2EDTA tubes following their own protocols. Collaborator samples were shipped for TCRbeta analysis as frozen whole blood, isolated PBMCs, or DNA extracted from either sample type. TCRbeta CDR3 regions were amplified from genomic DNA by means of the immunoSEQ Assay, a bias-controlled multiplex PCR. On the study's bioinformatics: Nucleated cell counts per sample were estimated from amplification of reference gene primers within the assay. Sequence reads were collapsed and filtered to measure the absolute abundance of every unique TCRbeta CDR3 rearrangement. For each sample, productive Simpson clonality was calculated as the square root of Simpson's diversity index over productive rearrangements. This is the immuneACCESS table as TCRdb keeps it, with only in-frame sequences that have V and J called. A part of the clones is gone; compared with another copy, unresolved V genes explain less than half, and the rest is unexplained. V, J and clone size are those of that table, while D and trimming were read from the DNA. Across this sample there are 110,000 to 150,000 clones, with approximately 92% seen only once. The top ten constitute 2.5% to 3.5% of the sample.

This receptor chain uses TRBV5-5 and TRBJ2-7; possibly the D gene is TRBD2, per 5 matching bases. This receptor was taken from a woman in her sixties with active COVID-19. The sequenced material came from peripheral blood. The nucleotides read TGTGCCAGCAGCTTGGCCGGGCCGTTAGGAGGTGCCTACGAGCAGTACTTC. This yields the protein CASSLAGPLGGAYEQYF.